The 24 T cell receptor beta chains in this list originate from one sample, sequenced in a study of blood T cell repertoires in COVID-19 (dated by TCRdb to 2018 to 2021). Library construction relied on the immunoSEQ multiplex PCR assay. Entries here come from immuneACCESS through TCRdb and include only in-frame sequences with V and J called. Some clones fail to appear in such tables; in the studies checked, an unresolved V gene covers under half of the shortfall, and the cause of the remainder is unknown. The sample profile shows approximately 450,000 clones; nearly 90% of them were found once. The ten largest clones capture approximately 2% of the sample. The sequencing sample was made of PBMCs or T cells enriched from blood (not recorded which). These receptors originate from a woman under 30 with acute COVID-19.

DNA of the CDR3: TGTGCCACCAGTGATCTAGCGGCAATCTACAATGAGCAGTTCTTC. Protein: CATSDLAAIYNEQFF. This chain uses TRBV24-1 with TRBJ2-1, with 7 bases that match TRBD2. This CDR3 comprises 15 residues. The V gene's germline CDR1 is KGHDR and CDR2 SFDVKD. Trimming cost V 3 bases and J 3 bases; bases outside gene matches: 4.

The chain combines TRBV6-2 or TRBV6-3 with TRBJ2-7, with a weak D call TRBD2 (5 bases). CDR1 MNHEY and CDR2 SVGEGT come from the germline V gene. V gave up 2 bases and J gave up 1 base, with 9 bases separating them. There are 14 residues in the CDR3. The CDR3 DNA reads TGTGCCAGCAGTTACAGCGGACCTTCCTACGAGCAGTACTTC. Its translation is CASSYSGPSYEQYF.

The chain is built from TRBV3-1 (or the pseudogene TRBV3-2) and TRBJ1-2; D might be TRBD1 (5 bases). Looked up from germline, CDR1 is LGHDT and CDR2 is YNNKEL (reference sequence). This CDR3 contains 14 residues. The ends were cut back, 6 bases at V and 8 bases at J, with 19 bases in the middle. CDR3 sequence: CASRVATWGGGYTF. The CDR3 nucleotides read TGTGCCAGCAGAGTGGCTACGTGGGGCGGCGGCTACACCTTC.

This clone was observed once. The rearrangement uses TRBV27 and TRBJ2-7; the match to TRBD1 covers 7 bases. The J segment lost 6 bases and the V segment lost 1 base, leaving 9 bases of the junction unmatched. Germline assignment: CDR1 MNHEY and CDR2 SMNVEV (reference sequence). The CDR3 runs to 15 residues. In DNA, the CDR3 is TGTGCCAGCAGTTTATATAGGACAGGCGCAACCGAGCAGTACTTC. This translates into CASSLYRTGATEQYF.

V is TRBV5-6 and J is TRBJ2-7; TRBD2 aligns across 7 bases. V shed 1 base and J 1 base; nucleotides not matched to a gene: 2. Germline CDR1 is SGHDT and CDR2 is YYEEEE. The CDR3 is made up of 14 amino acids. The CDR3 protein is CASSLSGGSYEQYF. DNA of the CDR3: TGTGCCAGCAGCTTGTCGGGGGGATCCTACGAGCAGTACTTC.

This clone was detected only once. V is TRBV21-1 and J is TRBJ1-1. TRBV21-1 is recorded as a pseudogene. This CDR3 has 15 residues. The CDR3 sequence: CASSSGEGSDTEAFF. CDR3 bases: TGTGCCAGCAGCAGTGGGGAGGGTTCGGACACTGAAGCTTTCTTT.

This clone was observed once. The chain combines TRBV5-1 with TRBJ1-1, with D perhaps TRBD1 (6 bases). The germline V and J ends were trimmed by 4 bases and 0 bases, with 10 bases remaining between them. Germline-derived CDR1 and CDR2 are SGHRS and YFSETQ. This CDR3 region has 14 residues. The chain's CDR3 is CASSADSMNTEAFF. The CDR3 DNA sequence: TGCGCCAGCAGCGCGGACAGCATGAACACTGAAGCTTTCTTT. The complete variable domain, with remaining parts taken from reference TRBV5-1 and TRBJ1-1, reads KAGVTQTPRYLIKTRGQQVTLSCSPISGHRSVSWYQQTPGQGLQFLFEYFSETQRNKGNFPGRFSGRQFSNSRSEMNVSTLELGDSALYLCASSADSMNTEAFFGQGTRLTVV.

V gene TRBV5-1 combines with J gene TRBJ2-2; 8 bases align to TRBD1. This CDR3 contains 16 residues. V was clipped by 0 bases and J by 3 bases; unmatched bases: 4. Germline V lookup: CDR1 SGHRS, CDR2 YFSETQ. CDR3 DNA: TGCGCCAGCAGCTTGGGACAGGGGCAAGACACCGGGGAGCTGTTTTTT. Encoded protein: CASSLGQGQDTGELFF.

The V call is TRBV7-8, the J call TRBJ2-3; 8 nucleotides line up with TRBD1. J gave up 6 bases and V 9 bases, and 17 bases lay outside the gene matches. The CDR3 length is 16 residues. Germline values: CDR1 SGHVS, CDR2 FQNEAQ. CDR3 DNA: TGTGCCAGTCACCCCCGAGAGACAGGGGAAGGGGATACGCAGTATTTT. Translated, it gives CASHPRETGEGDTQYF.

For the CDR3, the DNA is TGTGCCAGCAGGCCGGGACTAGCGGGGGGAGCCTACGAGCAGTACTTC. Residues: CASRPGLAGGAYEQYF. The rearrangement links TRBV27 to TRBJ2-7; 15 bases line up with TRBD2. Losses at the gene ends were 6 bases for V and 2 bases for J; bases not matched to a gene: 5. The CDR3 has 16 residues. Germline values: CDR1 MNHEY, CDR2 SMNVEV (reference sequence).

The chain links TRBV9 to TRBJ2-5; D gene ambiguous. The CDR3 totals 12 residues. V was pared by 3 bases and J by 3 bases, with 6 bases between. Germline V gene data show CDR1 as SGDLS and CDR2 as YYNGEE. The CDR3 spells CASSDSEETQYF. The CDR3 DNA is TGTGCCAGCAGCGACAGTGAAGAGACCCAGTACTTC.

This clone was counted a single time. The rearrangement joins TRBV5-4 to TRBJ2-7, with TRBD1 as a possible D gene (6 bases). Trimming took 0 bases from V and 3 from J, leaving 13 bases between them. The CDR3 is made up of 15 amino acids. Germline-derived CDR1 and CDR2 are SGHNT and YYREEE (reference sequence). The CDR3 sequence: CASSLGQGLLYEQYF. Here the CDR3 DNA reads TGTGCCAGCAGCTTGGGGCAGGGGCTTCTCTACGAGCAGTACTTC.

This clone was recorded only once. Here the CDR3 DNA reads TGTGCCAGCACTGGGGACAGGGAATCTTATAGCTCCTACAATGAGCAGTTCTTC. Translated: CASTGDRESYSSYNEQFF. The rearrangement links TRBV28 to TRBJ2-1; 9 bases agree with TRBD1. After removal of 7 bases from V and 0 bases from J, the junction contained 13 bases not matched to a gene. The CDR3 is made up of 18 amino acids. The germline V gene encodes CDR1 MDHEN and CDR2 SYDVKM.

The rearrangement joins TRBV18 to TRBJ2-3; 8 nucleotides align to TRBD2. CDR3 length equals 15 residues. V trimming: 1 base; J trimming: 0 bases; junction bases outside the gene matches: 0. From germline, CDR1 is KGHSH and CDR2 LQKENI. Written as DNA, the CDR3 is TGTGCCAGCTCACCACTAGCGGGGAGCACAGATACGCAGTATTTT. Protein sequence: CASSPLAGSTDTQYF.

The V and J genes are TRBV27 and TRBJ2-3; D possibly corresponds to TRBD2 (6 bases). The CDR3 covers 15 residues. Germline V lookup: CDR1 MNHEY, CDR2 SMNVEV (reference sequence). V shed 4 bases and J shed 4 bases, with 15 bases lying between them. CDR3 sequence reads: CASSSLRERADTQYF. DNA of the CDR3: TGTGCCAGCAGTTCCCTTCGGGAGAGGGCAGATACGCAGTATTTT.

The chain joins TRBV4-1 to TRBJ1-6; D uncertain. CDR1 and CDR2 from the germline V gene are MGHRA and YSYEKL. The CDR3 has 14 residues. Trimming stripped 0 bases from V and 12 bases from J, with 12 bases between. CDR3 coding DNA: TGCGCCAGCAGCCAAGAGGAGGACTTACGACCCCTCCACTTT. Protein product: CASSQEEDLRPLHF.

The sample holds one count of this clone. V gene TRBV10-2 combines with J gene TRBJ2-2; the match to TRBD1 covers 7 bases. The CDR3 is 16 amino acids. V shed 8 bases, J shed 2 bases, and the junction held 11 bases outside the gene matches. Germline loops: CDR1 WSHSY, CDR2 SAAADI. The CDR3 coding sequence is TGCGCCAGCGGAAAGGGACAGACCTTAAACACCGGGGAGCTGTTTTTT. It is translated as CASGKGQTLNTGELFF.

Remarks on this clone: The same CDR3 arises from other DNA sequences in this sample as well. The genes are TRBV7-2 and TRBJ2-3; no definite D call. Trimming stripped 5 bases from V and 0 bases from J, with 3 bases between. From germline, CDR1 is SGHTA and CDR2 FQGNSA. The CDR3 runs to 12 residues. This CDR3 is CASSRSTDTQYF. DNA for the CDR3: TGTGCCAGCAGCCGTAGCACAGATACGCAGTATTTT.

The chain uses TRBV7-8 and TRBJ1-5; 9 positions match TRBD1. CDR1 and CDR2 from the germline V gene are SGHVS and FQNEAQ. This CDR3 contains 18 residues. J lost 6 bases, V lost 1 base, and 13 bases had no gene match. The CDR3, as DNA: TGTGCCAGCAGCTTAGGGGGACAGGGACCCCACTCAGTTCAGCCCCAGCATTTT. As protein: CASSLGGQGPHSVQPQHF.

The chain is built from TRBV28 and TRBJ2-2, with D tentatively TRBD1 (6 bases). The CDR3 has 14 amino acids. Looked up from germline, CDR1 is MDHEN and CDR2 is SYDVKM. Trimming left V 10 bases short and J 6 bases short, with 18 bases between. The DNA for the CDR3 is TGTGCCACCGCTCCCCGGACAGTAGCCGGGGAGCTGTTTTTT. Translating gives CATAPRTVAGELFF.

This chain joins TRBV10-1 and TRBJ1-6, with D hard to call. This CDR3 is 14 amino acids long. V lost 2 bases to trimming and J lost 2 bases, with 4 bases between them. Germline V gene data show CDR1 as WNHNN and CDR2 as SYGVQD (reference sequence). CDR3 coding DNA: TGCGCCAGCAGTGAGACAACCTATAATTCACCCCTCCACTTT. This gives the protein CASSETTYNSPLHF.

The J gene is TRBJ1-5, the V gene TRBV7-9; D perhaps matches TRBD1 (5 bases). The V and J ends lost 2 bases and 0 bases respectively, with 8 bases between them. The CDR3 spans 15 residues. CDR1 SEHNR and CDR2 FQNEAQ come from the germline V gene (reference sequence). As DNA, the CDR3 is TGTGCCAGCAGCTTATACGGGGGTAGCAATCAGCCCCAGCATTTT. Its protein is CASSLYGGSNQPQHF.

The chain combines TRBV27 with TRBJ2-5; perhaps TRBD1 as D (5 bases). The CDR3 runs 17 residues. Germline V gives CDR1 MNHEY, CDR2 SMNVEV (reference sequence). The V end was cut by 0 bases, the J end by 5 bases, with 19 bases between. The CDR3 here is CASSLSMARARSETQYF. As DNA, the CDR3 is TGTGCCAGCAGTTTATCGATGGCCAGGGCAAGAAGTGAGACCCAGTACTTC.

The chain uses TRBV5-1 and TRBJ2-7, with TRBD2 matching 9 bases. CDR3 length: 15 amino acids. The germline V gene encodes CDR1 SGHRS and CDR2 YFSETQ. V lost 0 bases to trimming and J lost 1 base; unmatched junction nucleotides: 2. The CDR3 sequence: CASSLASGESYEQYF. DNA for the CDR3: TGCGCCAGCAGCTTGGCTAGCGGGGAGTCCTACGAGCAGTACTTC.